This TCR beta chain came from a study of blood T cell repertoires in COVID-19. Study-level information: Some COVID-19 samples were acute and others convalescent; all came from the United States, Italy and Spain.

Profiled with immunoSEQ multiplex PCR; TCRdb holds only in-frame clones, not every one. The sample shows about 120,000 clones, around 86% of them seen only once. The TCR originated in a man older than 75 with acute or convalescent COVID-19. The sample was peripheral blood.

The CDR3 loop is CASSFRDRGSYEQYF. The CDR3 bases are TGTGCCAGCAGCTTTCGAGACAGGGGATCCTACGAGCAGTACTTC. V gene TRBV5-4 combines with J gene TRBJ2-7; 8 bases map to TRBD1. The CDR3 length is 15 residues. The trim removed 2 bases at V and 1 base at J, leaving 5 bases unmatched. The germline V gene encodes CDR1 SGHNT and CDR2 YYREEE (reference sequence).